This T cell receptor (beta chain) was retrieved from a study of Ad26.COV2.S vaccination and SARS-CoV-2 variants. Background on the study: By the intramuscular route, Ad26.COV2.S was given once, or twice 56 days apart.

This CDR3 contains 19 residues. CDR1 is LGHDT, CDR2 YNNKEL, per germline (reference sequence). V was clipped by 4 bases and J by 2 bases; unmatched bases: 14. Treatment of the sample: around 19 received Ad26.COV2.S at low or high dose, single or two shots; 5 received placebo; per-sample allocation not given. At day 63 after the first vaccine or placebo injection, samples were drawn. Generated by immunoSEQ multiplex PCR, the TCRdb table keeps only in-frame clones and is missing some. In the table there are over 400,000 clones, 92% of which are singletons. This chain joins TRBV3-1 (or the pseudogene TRBV3-2) and TRBJ2-3; TRBD2 agrees at 11 bases. Specimen: peripheral blood, collected in a trial of Ad26.COV2.S vaccine versus placebo. The TCR was taken from a person aged 18-60 years who received the Ad26.COV2.S COVID-19 vaccine or a placebo. The CDR3 DNA reads as TGTGCCAGCAGCCGGGGGCTAGCGGGGGGTAAAGGGACCACAGATACGCAGTATTTT. Translation gives CASSRGLAGGKGTTDTQYF.